Shown below are 27 T cell receptor beta chains from a single sample sequenced in a study of T cells after somatic rescue of genetic block. Measured with immunoSEQ multiplex PCR; TCRdb has only the in-frame clones, and not every one. The sample records 95,000 to 120,000 clones, around nine tenths being singletons. The sample was peripheral blood mononuclear cells (PBMCs). These receptors were collected from a woman aged 18-35 years.

In its sample, this clone was seen a few times. The chain couples TRBV5-6 to TRBJ1-2; D is perhaps TRBD1 (5 bases). The CDR3 consists of 11 residues. CDR1 is SGHDT, CDR2 YYEEEE, per germline. V lost 0 bases, J lost 14 bases, and 11 bases lay in between. The CDR3 sequence is CASSLEAGRTF. DNA for the CDR3: TGTGCCAGCAGCTTGGAGGCAGGGCGGACCTTC.

The chain is built from TRBV4-1 and TRBJ1-2; weak D call: TRBD1 (6 bases). This CDR3 has 15 amino acids. CDR1 and CDR2 (germline): MGHRA, YSYEKL. V was pared by 1 base and J by 0 bases, with 9 bases between. In DNA form, the CDR3 reads TGCGCCAGCAGCCAAGGGGGGGGCCCTAACTATGGCTACACCTTC. It specifies CASSQGGGPNYGYTF.

The rearrangement joins TRBV30 to TRBJ2-7, with D maybe TRBD1 (6 bases). CDR3 length: 13 amino acids. Per germline, CDR1 GTSNPN and CDR2 SVGIG (reference sequence). Trimming pared 0 bases from V and 6 bases from J, leaving 12 bases between. The CDR3 DNA reads TGTGCCTGGAGTGTACGCAGGGGTAGCGAGCAGTACTTC. Translation gives CAWSVRRGSEQYF.

The gene calls are TRBV10-3 and TRBJ2-7; the match to TRBD1 covers 7 bases. With V trimmed by 4 bases and J by 6 bases, 3 bases remained unmatched. The CDR3 runs 12 residues. Germline V gene data show CDR1 as ENHRY and CDR2 as SYGVKD. The CDR3 loop is CAISGDSREQYF. In DNA, the CDR3 is TGTGCCATCAGTGGGGACAGTCGCGAGCAGTACTTC.

This chain uses TRBV7-9 with TRBJ2-2, with 10 bases identical to TRBD2. V trimming: 7 bases; J trimming: 6 bases; junction bases outside the gene matches: 8. Germline CDR1 and CDR2: SEHNR and FQNEAQ (reference sequence). The CDR3 consists of 15 residues. The CDR3 here is CASILSGGAAGELFF. The CDR3 nucleotides read TGTGCCAGCATCCTAAGCGGGGGGGCCGCCGGGGAGCTGTTTTTT. Together with reference TRBV7-9 and TRBJ2-2, the CDR3 gives the full variable domain: DTGVSQNPRHKITKRGQNVTFRCDPISEHNRLYWYRQTLGQGPEFLTYFQNEAQLEKSRLLSDRFSAERPKGSFSTLEIQRTEQGDSAMYLCASILSGGAAGELFFGEGSRLTVL.

The V call is TRBV12-5, the J call TRBJ2-7; 7 bases match TRBD2. The CDR3 is 14 amino acids. Unmatched junction bases numbered 7, after V lost 7 bases and J lost 1 base. Germline V gene data show CDR1 as LGHNT and CDR2 as FRNRAP. The CDR3 loop reads CASAPGGRSYEQYF. CDR3 bases: TGTGCTAGTGCCCCGGGGGGTAGGTCCTACGAGCAGTACTTC. The complete variable domain, with remaining parts taken from reference TRBV12-5 and TRBJ2-7, reads DARVTQTPRHKVTEMGQEVTMRCQPILGHNTVFWYRQTMMQGLELLAYFRNRAPLDDSGMPKDRFSAEMPDATLATLKIQPSEPRDSAVYFCASAPGGRSYEQYFGPGTRLTVT.

The rearrangement joins TRBV9 to TRBJ2-3; possibly TRBD2 for D (6 bases). Trimming removed 0 bases at V and 3 bases at J, with 14 bases between. This CDR3 contains 16 residues. Germline V gene sequence: CDR1 SGDLS, CDR2 YYNGEE. The DNA for the CDR3 is TGTGCCAGCAGCGTAGAGGACCGAGGGAGGACAGATACGCAGTATTTT. This encodes CASSVEDRGRTDTQYF.

This chain joins TRBV2 and TRBJ1-1; perhaps TRBD1 as D (5 bases). The germline CDR1 and CDR2 sequences are SNHLY and FYNNEI. V lost 7 bases and J lost 11, with 23 bases in between. This CDR3 is built from 14 residues. The CDR3 loop is CASTTGKGEGRAFF. In DNA form, the CDR3 reads TGTGCCAGCACCACCGGGAAGGGAGAGGGACGGGCTTTCTTT.

The chain joins TRBV28 to TRBJ1-1; TRBD1 might be the D (6 bases). Germline V gene lookup returns CDR1 MDHEN and CDR2 SYDVKM. This CDR3 is 14 amino acids long. Trimming removed 6 bases from V and 3 bases from J, with 14 bases in between. The CDR3 region has the DNA TGTGCCAGCAGCCCACAGGGAGGGTACACTGAAGCTTTCTTT. Translating it yields CASSPQGGYTEAFF. The full variable domain, its missing parts supplied by reference TRBV28 and TRBJ1-1, is DVKVTQSSRYLVKRTGEKVFLECVQDMDHENMFWYRQDPGLGLRLIYFSYDVKMKEKGDIPEGYSVSREKKERFSLILESASTNQTSMYLCASSPQGGYTEAFFGQGTRLTVV.

Only a few counts were recorded for this clone. This chain joins TRBV6-5 and TRBJ1-5; 7 bases are a match to TRBD1. Germline-derived CDR1 and CDR2 are MNHEY and SVGAGI. V dropped 6 bases and J dropped 3; count of bases not matched to a gene: 5. CDR3 size: 14 residues. The CDR3 spells CASSPGQSNQPQHF. The CDR3 coding sequence is TGTGCCAGCAGCCCGGGACAGTCCAATCAGCCCCAGCATTTT.

The genes are TRBV18 and TRBJ1-6, with D unclear. Germline CDR1 and CDR2: KGHSH and LQKENI. The CDR3 spans 14 residues. V was clipped by 3 bases and J by 4 bases, with 7 bases between them. The CDR3: CASSPTEYNSPLHF. For the CDR3, the DNA is TGTGCCAGCTCACCGACGGAGTATAATTCACCCCTCCACTTT.

The rearrangement links TRBV20-1 to TRBJ2-3, with D perhaps given as TRBD1 or TRBD2 (5 bases each). The germline V and J ends were trimmed by 5 bases and 8 bases, with 11 bases remaining between them. CDR1 is DFQATT and CDR2 is SNEGSKA in the germline V gene (reference sequence). This CDR3 is 11 amino acids long. The CDR3 sequence is CSAVIGGTQYF. The DNA for the CDR3 is TGCAGTGCTGTAATTGGGGGTACGCAGTATTTT.

The chain uses TRBV6-5 and TRBJ2-5; no reliable D call. The CDR3 spans 13 residues. V was pared by 5 bases and J by 5 bases, with 12 bases between. Germline loops: CDR1 MNHEY, CDR2 SVGAGI. The CDR3 reads CASSPSRAETQYF. The CDR3 nucleotides read TGTGCCAGCAGTCCCTCCCGTGCGGAGACCCAGTACTTC.

The rearrangement links TRBV10-3 to TRBJ2-2, with D possibly called TRBD1 or TRBD2 (6 bases each). Germline V gene sequence: CDR1 ENHRY, CDR2 SYGVKD. The V end was cut by 8 bases, the J end by 5 bases, with 12 bases between. The CDR3 totals 13 residues. The CDR3 DNA reads TGTGCCATCGATGAAGGGGGGACCGGGGAGCTGTTTTTT. Translated: CAIDEGGTGELFF.

This chain uses TRBV7-2 with TRBJ2-7; no reliable D call. CDR1 and CDR2 (germline): SGHTA, FQGNSA. This CDR3 is built from 15 residues. Between the trimmed V and J ends, which lost 4 bases and 2 bases, there was a span of 15 bases. CDR3 sequence reads: CASSSSLGSAYEQYF. The CDR3 DNA is TGTGCCAGCAGCTCCTCGTTGGGGTCGGCCTACGAGCAGTACTTC.

This chain joins TRBV14 and TRBJ2-5; D gene ambiguous. The CDR3 has 14 amino acids. Looked up from germline, CDR1 is SGHDN and CDR2 is FVKESK. Trimming took off 1 base at V and 2 bases at J, with 8 bases between the two ends. The CDR3 sequence is CASSQVSLQETQYF. CDR3 bases: TGTGCCAGCAGCCAAGTATCGTTACAAGAGACCCAGTACTTC.

This chain connects TRBV5-1 to TRBJ2-1; D gene unclear. There are 11 residues in the CDR3. V was shortened by 0 bases and J by 8 bases, with 3 bases between the two germline ends. Germline loops: CDR1 SGHRS, CDR2 YFSETQ. The CDR3 here is CASSLGHEQFF. The CDR3 nucleotides are TGCGCCAGCAGCTTGGGCCATGAGCAGTTCTTC.

In its sample, this clone was seen once. The rearrangement joins TRBV10-3 to TRBJ2-3; no clear D. The V gene's germline CDR1 is ENHRY and CDR2 SYGVKD. The CDR3 extends over 13 amino acids. Trimming stripped 3 bases from V and 5 bases from J, with 9 bases between. CDR3 coding DNA: TGTGCCATCAGTGATAGCCTGGTAGATACGCAGTATTTT. Translating gives CAISDSLVDTQYF.

This CDR3 is CASSEGSRYSYGYTF. CDR3 bases: TGTGCCAGCAGTGAAGGCTCCAGATACAGCTATGGCTACACCTTC. The J gene is TRBJ1-2, the V gene TRBV6-1; D is unresolved. The V end lost 1 base, the J end lost 4 bases, and 13 bases lay between the germline ends. Germline V gene data show CDR1 as MNHNS and CDR2 as SASEGT. This CDR3 is built from 15 residues.

This chain links TRBV27 with TRBJ1-2, with unresolved D. CDR3 length equals 13 residues. V lost 5 bases and J lost 6, with 13 bases in between. CDR1 and CDR2 from the germline V gene are MNHEY and SMNVEV (reference sequence). The CDR3 reads CASSLKGTHGYTF. CDR3 coding DNA: TGTGCCAGCAGTCTCAAGGGTACCCATGGCTACACCTTC.

This clone was detected a few times. V is TRBV15 and J is TRBJ2-3; TRBD1 or TRBD2 may be the D gene (6 bases each). This CDR3 has 15 residues. Trimming stripped 1 base from V and 0 bases from J, with 8 bases between. Germline loops: CDR1 LNHNV, CDR2 YYDKDF (reference sequence). Here the CDR3 reads CATSRGGASTDTQYF. In DNA form, the CDR3 reads TGTGCCACCAGCAGAGGGGGGGCTAGCACAGATACGCAGTATTTT.

The V and J genes are TRBV5-6 and TRBJ2-7; 7 nucleotides line up with TRBD1. The CDR3 sequence is 14 residues long. V shed 3 bases, J shed 0 bases, and the junction held 3 bases outside the gene matches. Germline V CDR1 and CDR2: SGHDT, YYEEEE. The CDR3: CASSWGQPSYEQYF. As DNA, the CDR3 is TGTGCCAGCAGCTGGGGACAGCCCTCCTACGAGCAGTACTTC.

Only one count was recorded for this clone. V usage is TRBV4-3 and J usage is TRBJ2-5, with TRBD2 matching over 8 bases. Germline CDR1 is LGHNA and CDR2 is YSLEER. V lost 4 bases to trimming and J lost 2 bases; unmatched junction nucleotides: 6. CDR3 length: 15 residues. CDR3 coding DNA: TGCGCCAGCAGCCCCGAGCGGGAGTCTCAAGAGACCCAGTACTTC. It encodes CASSPERESQETQYF.

V gene TRBV28 combines with J gene TRBJ1-5; D gene ambiguous. The CDR3 covers 14 residues. Germline CDR1 reads MDHEN; CDR2 reads SYDVKM. V lost 4 bases and J 7 bases, leaving 14 bases between the germline ends. This CDR3 is CASSSRRGVQPQHF. The CDR3 coding sequence is TGTGCCAGCAGTTCCCGACGGGGAGTCCAGCCCCAGCATTTT.

As DNA, the CDR3 is TGTGCCAGCAGTTACTCGACTAGGGGAGAAGACACTGAAGCTTTCTTT. This gives the protein CASSYSTRGEDTEAFF. This chain joins TRBV6-5 and TRBJ1-1, with TRBD1 as a possible D gene (5 bases). CDR1 is MNHEY and CDR2 is SVGAGI in the germline V gene. The CDR3 contains 16 residues. V dropped 0 bases and J dropped 3 bases, with 14 bases sitting between them.

The chain employs TRBV11-3 and TRBJ2-7; weak D call: TRBD2 (6 bases). The CDR3 has 13 amino acids. V gave up 4 bases and J gave up 5 bases, with 12 bases separating them. Germline lookup yields CDR1 SGHNT and CDR2 YENEEA. CDR3 DNA: TGTGCCAGCAGCTCTCGGGAGCGCCACGAGCAGTACTTC. It yields the protein CASSSRERHEQYF. Supplemented by reference TRBV11-3 and TRBJ2-7, the full variable domain reads EAGVVQSPRYKIIEKKQPVAFWCNPISGHNTLYWYLQNLGQGPELLIRYENEEAVDDSQLPKDRFSAERLKGVDSTLKIQPAELGDSAVYLCASSSRERHEQYFGPGTRLTVT.

CDR3 protein: CASSLGTGTGGEQYF. The CDR3 DNA sequence: TGCGCCAGCAGCTTGGGGACAGGGACTGGCGGCGAGCAGTACTTC. The V gene is TRBV5-1, the J gene TRBJ2-7; 8 bases match TRBD1. The germline V gene has CDR1 SGHRS and CDR2 YFSETQ. J gave up 6 bases and V 0 bases, and 8 bases lay outside the gene matches. The CDR3 loop spans 15 amino acids.